These 16 T cell receptor beta chains originate from one sample sequenced in a study of blood T cell repertoires in COVID-19. Repertoires were generated with immunoSEQ multiplex PCR, while TCRdb's copy carries only in-frame clones and drops some. This sample yields approximately 70,000 clones, of which 79% are seen a single time; 9.8% belongs to the top ten. What was sequenced was peripheral blood. The receptors come from a woman aged 45 to 65 with acute or convalescent COVID-19.

V gene TRBV20-1 combines with J gene TRBJ1-1, with TRBD1 identical over 7 bases. The V gene's germline CDR1 is DFQATT and CDR2 SNEGSKA (reference sequence). The CDR3 runs 11 residues. Trimming cost V 5 bases and J 8 bases; bases outside gene matches: 5. CDR3 residues: CSALTGTEAFF. CDR3 sequence (DNA): TGCAGTGCTTTGACAGGGACGGAAGCTTTCTTT.

V gene TRBV30 combines with J gene TRBJ2-2; 11 bases are a match to TRBD2. Germline trimming cut 7 bases from V and 4 bases from J; bases unmatched to any gene: 14. Looked up from germline, CDR1 is GTSNPN and CDR2 is SVGIG (reference sequence). The CDR3 sequence is 17 residues long. CDR3 DNA sequence: TGTGCCTCAAAGAGGGCACTAGCGGGAGTAGTCACCGGGGAGCTGTTTTTT. This codes for CASKRALAGVVTGELFF.

A note on this clone: This sample includes further DNA sequences coding for the same CDR3. The chain has TRBV18 and TRBJ1-1; D unclear. Deletions cut 3 bases from V and 3 bases from J, with 5 bases between. This CDR3 is built from 12 residues. CDR1 is KGHSH and CDR2 is LQKENI in the germline V gene. Here the CDR3 reads CASSPPDTEAFF. The CDR3 nucleotides read TGTGCCAGCTCACCCCCGGACACTGAAGCTTTCTTT.

The chain carries TRBV4-1 and TRBJ1-6; TRBD1 aligns across 9 bases. Germline lookup yields CDR1 MGHRA and CDR2 YSYEKL. The CDR3 has 16 residues. Germline trimming cut 0 bases from V and 8 bases from J; bases unmatched to any gene: 5. The CDR3 region has the DNA TGCGCCAGCAGCCAAGATGGGACAGGGACCTATTCACCCCTCCACTTT. Amino acids: CASSQDGTGTYSPLHF.

This clone was recorded once. CDR3 amino acids: CASSHRTQRVTDTQYF. In nucleotides, the CDR3 is TGTGCCAGCAGCCACCGGACCCAGAGGGTCACAGATACGCAGTATTTT. The V gene is TRBV13, the J gene TRBJ2-3; perhaps TRBD2 as D (5 bases). Trimming pared 5 bases from V and 2 bases from J, leaving 17 bases between. The CDR3 totals 16 residues. Per germline, CDR1 PRHDT and CDR2 FYEKMQ (reference sequence).

V and J are TRBV19 and TRBJ2-1; 8 bases are shared with TRBD2. V lost 3 bases, J lost 9 bases, and 7 bases stayed unmatched. The germline CDR1 and CDR2 sequences are LNHDA and SQIVND (reference sequence). This CDR3 has 14 amino acids. The CDR3 DNA reads TGTGCCAGTAGTATTCCCAGCGGGAGCGGTGAGCAGTTCTTC. The encoded protein is CASSIPSGSGEQFF. The full variable domain, its missing parts supplied by reference TRBV19 and TRBJ2-1, is DGGITQSPKYLFRKEGQNVTLSCEQNLNHDAMYWYRQDPGQGLRLIYYSQIVNDFQKGDIAEGYSVSREKKESFPLTVTSAQKNPTAFYLCASSIPSGSGEQFFGPGTRLTVL.

This clone was recorded many times. This chain links TRBV4-2 with TRBJ2-7; 9 positions agree with TRBD2. This CDR3 region has 17 residues. V lost 4 bases to trimming and J lost 3 bases; unmatched junction nucleotides: 13. Per germline, CDR1 LGHNA and CDR2 YNFKEQ. CDR3 nucleotide sequence: TGTGCCAGCAGCCGGGGTAGCGGGAGCGATACCTACTACGAGCAGTACTTC. It codes for CASSRGSGSDTYYEQYF.

The J gene is TRBJ2-7, the V gene TRBV23-1, with TRBD1 as a possible D gene (6 bases). TRBV23-1 is an ORF, and what it does is uncertain. Trimming left V 0 bases short and J 0 bases short, with 12 bases between. This CDR3 comprises 16 residues. Here the CDR3 DNA reads TGCGCCAGCAGTCAATCCGGAGACAGGAGCTCCTACGAGCAGTACTTC. This codes for CASSQSGDRSSYEQYF.

This clone has just a few counts. This chain connects TRBV7-2 to TRBJ1-3, with D unresolved. This CDR3 is built from 14 residues. With 3 bases removed from V and 1 base from J, the gap between germline ends came to 7 bases. From germline, CDR1 is SGHTA and CDR2 FQGNSA. The CDR3 bases are TGTGCCAGCAGCTTCGACACTTCTGGAAACACCATATATTTT. Its protein is CASSFDTSGNTIYF. The full variable domain, in which reference TRBV7-2 and TRBJ1-3 provide the parts outside the CDR3, is GAGVSQSPSNKVTEKGKDVELRCDPISGHTALYWYRQSLGQGLEFLIYFQGNSAPDKSGLPSDRFSAERTGGSVSTLTIQRTQQEDSAVYLCASSFDTSGNTIYFGEGSWLTVV.

CDR3: CSASAGESQPQHF. The DNA for the CDR3 is TGCAGTGCTAGTGCAGGGGAGAGTCAGCCCCAGCATTTT. This sequence joins TRBV20-1 and TRBJ1-5; D possibly corresponds to TRBD1 (6 bases). Germline lookup yields CDR1 DFQATT and CDR2 SNEGSKA (reference sequence). CDR3 length: 13 amino acids. Trimming left V 3 bases short and J 6 bases short, with 12 bases between.

This chain joins TRBV18 and TRBJ1-1; unclear D gene. Germline assignment: CDR1 KGHSH and CDR2 LQKENI. The V end was cut by 0 bases, the J end by 1 base, with 9 bases between. There are 15 residues in the CDR3. The chain's CDR3 is CASSPPILGNTEAFF. The CDR3 DNA is TGTGCCAGCTCACCACCAATTCTCGGGAACACTGAAGCTTTCTTT. The complete variable domain, with remaining parts taken from reference TRBV18 and TRBJ1-1, reads NAGVMQNPRHLVRRRGQEARLRCSPMKGHSHVYWYRQLPEEGLKFMVYLQKENIIDESGMPKERFSAEFPKEGPSILRIQQVVRGDSAAYFCASSPPILGNTEAFFGQGTRLTVV.

As DNA, the CDR3 is TGTGCCACCGCGGGCAGAGAAATTGAAAAACTGTTTTTT. This codes for CATAGREIEKLFF. The rearrangement links TRBV6-5 to TRBJ1-4, with D hard to call. CDR1 and CDR2 (germline): MNHEY, SVGAGI. Trimming left V 10 bases short and J 7 bases short, with 16 bases between. This CDR3 comprises 13 residues.

This clone has a single count. The chain carries TRBV6-6 and TRBJ2-7, with 11 bases identical to TRBD2. After removal of 7 bases from V and 2 bases from J, the junction contained 7 bases not matched to a gene. Germline-derived CDR1 and CDR2 are MNHNY and SVGAGI (reference sequence). CDR3 length: 15 residues. In nucleotides, the CDR3 is TGTGCCAGCACCCACCAACTAGCGGGGGCCTACGAGCAGTACTTC. Its translation is CASTHQLAGAYEQYF.

The rearrangement joins TRBV4-2 to TRBJ2-1, with 10 bases that match TRBD2. Germline V lookup: CDR1 LGHNA, CDR2 YNFKEQ. This CDR3 has 17 residues. The V segment lost 3 bases and the J segment 5 bases; nucleotides outside the gene matches: 10. The DNA for the CDR3 is TGTGCCAGCAGCCAGCACTTAGCGGGAGGTTTCAACAATGAGCAGTTCTTC. It specifies CASSQHLAGGFNNEQFF.

The V call is TRBV20-1, the J call TRBJ2-1, with 7 bases aligning to TRBD1. Germline trimming cut 5 bases from V and 10 bases from J; bases unmatched to any gene: 8. CDR1 DFQATT and CDR2 SNEGSKA come from the germline V gene (reference sequence). The CDR3 length is 12 residues. The CDR3 protein is CSAGDRVREQFF. CDR3 sequence (DNA): TGCAGTGCTGGTGACAGGGTCAGGGAGCAGTTCTTC.

V usage is TRBV3-1 (or the pseudogene TRBV3-2) and J usage is TRBJ1-6; D uncertain. V was pared by 2 bases and J by 10 bases, with 15 bases between. Germline values: CDR1 LGHDT, CDR2 YNNKEL (reference sequence). This CDR3 has 15 residues. CDR3 in amino acids: CASSQLSGGDSPLHF. The DNA of the CDR3 is TGTGCCAGCAGCCAATTGTCGGGTGGCGACTCACCCCTCCACTTT.